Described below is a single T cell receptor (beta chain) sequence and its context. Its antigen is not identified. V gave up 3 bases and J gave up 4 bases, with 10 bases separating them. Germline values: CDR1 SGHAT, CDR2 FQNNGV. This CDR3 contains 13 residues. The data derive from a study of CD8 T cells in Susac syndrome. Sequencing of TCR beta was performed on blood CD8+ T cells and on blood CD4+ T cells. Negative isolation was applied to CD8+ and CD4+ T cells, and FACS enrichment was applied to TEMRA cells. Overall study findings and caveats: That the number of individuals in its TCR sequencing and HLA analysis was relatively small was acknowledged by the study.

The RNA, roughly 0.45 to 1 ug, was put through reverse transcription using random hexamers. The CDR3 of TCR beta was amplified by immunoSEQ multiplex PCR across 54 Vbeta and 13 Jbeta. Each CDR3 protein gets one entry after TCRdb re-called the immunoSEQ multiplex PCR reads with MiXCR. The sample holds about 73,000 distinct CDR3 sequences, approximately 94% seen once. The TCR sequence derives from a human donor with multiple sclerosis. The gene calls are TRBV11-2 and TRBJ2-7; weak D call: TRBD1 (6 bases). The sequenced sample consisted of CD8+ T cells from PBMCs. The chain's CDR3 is CASSFGQHYEQYF. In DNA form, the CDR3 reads TGTGCCAGCAGCTTTGGACAGCATTACGAGCAGTACTTC.